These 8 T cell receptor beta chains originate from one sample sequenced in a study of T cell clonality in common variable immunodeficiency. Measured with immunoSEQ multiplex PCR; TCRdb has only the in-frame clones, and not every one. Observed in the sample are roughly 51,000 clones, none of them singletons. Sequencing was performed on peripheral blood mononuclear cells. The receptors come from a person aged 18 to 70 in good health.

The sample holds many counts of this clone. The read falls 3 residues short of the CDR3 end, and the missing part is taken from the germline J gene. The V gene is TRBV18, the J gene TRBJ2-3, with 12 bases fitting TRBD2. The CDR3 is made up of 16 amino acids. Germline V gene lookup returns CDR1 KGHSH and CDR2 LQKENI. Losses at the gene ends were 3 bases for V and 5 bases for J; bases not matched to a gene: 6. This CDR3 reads CASSPRLAGEVDTQYF. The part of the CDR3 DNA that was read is TGTGCCAGCTCACCTCGACTAGCGGGAGAGGTAGATACG. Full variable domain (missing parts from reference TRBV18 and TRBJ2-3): NAGVMQNPRHLVRRRGQEARLRCSPMKGHSHVYWYRQLPEEGLKFMVYLQKENIIDESGMPKERFSAEFPKEGPSILRIQQVVRGDSAAYFCASSPRLAGEVDTQYFGPGTRLTVL.

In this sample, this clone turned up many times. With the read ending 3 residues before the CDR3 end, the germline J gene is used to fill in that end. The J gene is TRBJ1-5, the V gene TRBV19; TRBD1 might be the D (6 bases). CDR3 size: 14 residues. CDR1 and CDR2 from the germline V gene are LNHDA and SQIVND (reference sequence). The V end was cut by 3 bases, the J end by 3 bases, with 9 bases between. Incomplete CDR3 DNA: TGTGCCAGTAGTATGGGGGCATCCAATCAGCCC. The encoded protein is CASSMGASNQP. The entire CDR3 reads CASSMGASNQPQHF. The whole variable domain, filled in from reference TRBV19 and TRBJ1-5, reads DGGITQSPKYLFRKEGQNVTLSCEQNLNHDAMYWYRQDPGQGLRLIYYSQIVNDFQKGDIAEGYSVSREKKESFPLTVTSAQKNPTAFYLCASSMGASNQPQHFGDGTRLSIL.

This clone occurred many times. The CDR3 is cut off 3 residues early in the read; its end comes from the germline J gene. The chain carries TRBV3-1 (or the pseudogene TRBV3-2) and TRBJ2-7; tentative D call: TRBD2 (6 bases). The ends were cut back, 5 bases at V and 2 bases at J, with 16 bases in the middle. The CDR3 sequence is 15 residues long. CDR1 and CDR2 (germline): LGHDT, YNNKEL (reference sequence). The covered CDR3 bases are TGTGCCAGCAGCTCATATCTAGCGAACACCTACGAG. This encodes CASSSYLANTYE. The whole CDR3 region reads CASSSYLANTYEQYF.

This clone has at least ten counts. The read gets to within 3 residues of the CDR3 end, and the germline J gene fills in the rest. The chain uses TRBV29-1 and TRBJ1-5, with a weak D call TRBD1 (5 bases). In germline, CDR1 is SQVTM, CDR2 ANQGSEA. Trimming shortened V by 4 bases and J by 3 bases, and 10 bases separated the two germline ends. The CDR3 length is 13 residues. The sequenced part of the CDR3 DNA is TGCAGCGTTGCGGGGGATCCCAATCAGCCC. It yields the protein CSVAGDPNQP. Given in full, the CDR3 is CSVAGDPNQPQHF.

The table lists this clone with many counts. CDR3 bases read: TGCAGTGCCCCGGGACTAGCGGGGGACAATGAG. It yields the protein CSAPGLAGDNE. The full CDR3 is CSAPGLAGDNEQFF. The chain joins TRBV20-1 to TRBJ2-1; 14 bases agree with TRBD2. Read data end 3 residues before the CDR3 end; the end is taken from the germline J gene. With V trimmed by 6 bases and J by 5 bases, 3 bases remained unmatched. CDR3 length equals 14 residues. CDR1 is DFQATT, CDR2 SNEGSKA, per germline (reference sequence).

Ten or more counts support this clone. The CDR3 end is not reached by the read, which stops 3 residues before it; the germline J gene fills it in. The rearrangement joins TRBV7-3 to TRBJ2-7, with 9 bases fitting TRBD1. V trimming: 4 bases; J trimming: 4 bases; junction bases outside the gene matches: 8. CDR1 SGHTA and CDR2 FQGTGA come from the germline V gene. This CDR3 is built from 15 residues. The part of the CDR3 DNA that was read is TGTGCCAGCAGCTCAACAGGGGGCGCAGGGTACGAG. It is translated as CASSSTGGAGYE. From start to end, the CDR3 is CASSSTGGAGYEQYF. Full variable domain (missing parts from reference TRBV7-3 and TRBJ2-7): GAGVSQTPSNKVTEKGKYVELRCDPISGHTALYWYRQSLGQGPEFLIYFQGTGAADDSGLPNDRFFAVRPEGSVSTLKIQRTERGDSAVYLCASSSTGGAGYEQYFGPGTRLTVT.

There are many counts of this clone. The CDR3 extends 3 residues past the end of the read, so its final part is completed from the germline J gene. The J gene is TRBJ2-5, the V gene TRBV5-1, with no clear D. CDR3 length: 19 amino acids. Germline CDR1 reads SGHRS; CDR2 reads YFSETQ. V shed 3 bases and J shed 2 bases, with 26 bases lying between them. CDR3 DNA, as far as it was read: TGCGCCAGCAGCTCTGTCGCTATGGTGGGCAGGTCCCTACAAGAGACC. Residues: CASSSVAMVGRSLQET. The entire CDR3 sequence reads CASSSVAMVGRSLQETQYF.

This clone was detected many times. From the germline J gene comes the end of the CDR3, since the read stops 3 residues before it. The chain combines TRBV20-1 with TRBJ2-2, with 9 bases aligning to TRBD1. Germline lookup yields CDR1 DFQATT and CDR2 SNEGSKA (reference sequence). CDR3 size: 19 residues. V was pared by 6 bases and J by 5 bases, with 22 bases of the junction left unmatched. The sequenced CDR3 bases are TGCAGTGCCCGAGACTTACGAAGGGACAGGGACTTGGGGACCGGGGAG. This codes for CSARDLRRDRDLGTGE. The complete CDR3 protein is CSARDLRRDRDLGTGELFF.